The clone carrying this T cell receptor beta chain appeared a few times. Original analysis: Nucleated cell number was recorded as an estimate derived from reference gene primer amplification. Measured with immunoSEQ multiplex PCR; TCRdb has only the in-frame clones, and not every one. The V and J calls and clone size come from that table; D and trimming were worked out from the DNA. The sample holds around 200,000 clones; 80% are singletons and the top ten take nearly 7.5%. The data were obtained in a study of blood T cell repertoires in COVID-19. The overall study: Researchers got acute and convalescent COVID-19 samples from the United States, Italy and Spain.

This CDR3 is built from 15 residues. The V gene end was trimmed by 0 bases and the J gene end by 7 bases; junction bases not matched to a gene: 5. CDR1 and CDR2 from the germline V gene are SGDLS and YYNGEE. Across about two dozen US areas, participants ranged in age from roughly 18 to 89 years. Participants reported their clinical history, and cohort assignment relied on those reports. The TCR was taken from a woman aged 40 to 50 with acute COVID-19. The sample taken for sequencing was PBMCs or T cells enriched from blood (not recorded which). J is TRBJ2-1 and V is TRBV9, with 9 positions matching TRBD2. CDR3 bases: TGTGCCAGCAGCGTAGGTAGCGGGAGAATAAATGAGCAGTTCTTC. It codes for CASSVGSGRINEQFF.